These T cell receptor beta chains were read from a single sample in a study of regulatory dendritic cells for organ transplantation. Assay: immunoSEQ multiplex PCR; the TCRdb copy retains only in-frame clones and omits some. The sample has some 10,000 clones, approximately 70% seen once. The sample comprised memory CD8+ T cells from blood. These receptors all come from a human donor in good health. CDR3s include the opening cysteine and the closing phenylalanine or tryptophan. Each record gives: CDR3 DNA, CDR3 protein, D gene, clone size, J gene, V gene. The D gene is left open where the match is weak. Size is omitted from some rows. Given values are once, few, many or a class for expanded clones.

CDR3nt: TGCGCCAGCAGCCAAGTGGGCGGGGGGCAAAATGAGCAGTTCTTC; CDR3aa: CASSQVGGGQNEQFF; d_gene: TRBD2; abundance: few; j_gene: TRBJ2-1; v_gene: TRBV5-4
CDR3nt: TGTGCCAGCAGTTCCCAGCCCCAAAACAATGAGCAGTTCTTC; CDR3aa: CASSSQPQNNEQFF; d_gene: -; abundance: once; j_gene: TRBJ2-1; v_gene: TRBV27
CDR3nt: TGCGCCAGCAGCCAAGGCGGAGGGCCAGGTACAGATACGCAGTATTTT; CDR3aa: CASSQGGGPGTDTQYF; d_gene: -; abundance: -; j_gene: TRBJ2-3; v_gene: TRBV4-3
CDR3nt: TGCGCCAGCAGCCACGCACTCAGGACTCGCTCCTACGAGCAGTACTTC; CDR3aa: CASSHALRTRSYEQYF; d_gene: -; abundance: -; j_gene: TRBJ2-7; v_gene: TRBV4-3
CDR3nt: TGTGCCAGCAGCTTAGGCCTGGGGTCCTACGAGCAGTACTTC; CDR3aa: CASSLGLGSYEQYF; d_gene: -; abundance: -; j_gene: TRBJ2-7; v_gene: TRBV11-2
CDR3nt: TGTGCCAGCGGGAGAGGGCAGACCCAGTACTTC; CDR3aa: CASGRGQTQYF; d_gene: -; abundance: few; j_gene: TRBJ2-5; v_gene: TRBV25-1
CDR3nt: TGTGCCAGCAGCTCCAGGGGCAGTCAAGAGACCCAGTACTTC; CDR3aa: CASSSRGSQETQYF; d_gene: -; abundance: -; j_gene: TRBJ2-5; v_gene: TRBV5-4
CDR3nt: TGCGCCAGCAGCCAAGATGGATCCGTTGCGGGTTTAAGCTCCTACAATGAGCAGTTCTTC; CDR3aa: CASSQDGSVAGLSSYNEQFF; d_gene: -; abundance: -; j_gene: TRBJ2-1; v_gene: TRBV4-3
CDR3nt: TGTGCCAGCAGTGAAGTGACAGGGGGGTCGGACATTCAGTACTTC; CDR3aa: CASSEVTGGSDIQYF; d_gene: TRBD1; abundance: -; j_gene: TRBJ2-4; v_gene: TRBV6-1
CDR3nt: TGTGCCAGCAGCGTGGCGGGGGCAAGAGAGACCCAGTACTTC; CDR3aa: CASSVAGARETQYF; d_gene: -; abundance: -; j_gene: TRBJ2-5; v_gene: TRBV9
CDR3nt: TGTGCCAGCAGCGGGACAGGGGAATTCTATGGCTACACCTTC; CDR3aa: CASSGTGEFYGYTF; d_gene: TRBD1; abundance: once; j_gene: TRBJ1-2; v_gene: TRBV4-2
CDR3nt: TGTGCCAGAAGCCCGACTCTCTTGGGGGCTCCGGTCTCGGAAGCTTTCTTT; CDR3aa: CARSPTLLGAPVSEAFF; d_gene: -; abundance: -; j_gene: TRBJ1-1; v_gene: TRBV5-3
CDR3nt: TGCAGCGTTGAAGATCAGATTGAGCAGTTCTTC; CDR3aa: CSVEDQIEQFF; d_gene: -; abundance: -; j_gene: TRBJ2-1; v_gene: TRBV29-1
CDR3nt: TGTGCCAGCACGGGTAGCGGGAGTGGGATCAGGGAGCTGTTTTTT; CDR3aa: CASTGSGSGIRELFF; d_gene: TRBD2; abundance: -; j_gene: TRBJ2-2; v_gene: TRBV2
CDR3nt: TGTGCCAGCAGCTTACCTCCGGGACTAGCGGGACCGAAACTCTACGAGCAGTACTTC; CDR3aa: CASSLPPGLAGPKLYEQYF; d_gene: TRBD2; abundance: -; j_gene: TRBJ2-7; v_gene: TRBV7-9
CDR3nt: TGCGCCAGCAGCCAAGATGCGGCTTCGAACACCGGGGAGCTGTTTTTT; CDR3aa: CASSQDAASNTGELFF; d_gene: -; abundance: -; j_gene: TRBJ2-2; v_gene: TRBV4-3
CDR3nt: TGTGCCAGTAGTCCCTGGACTGGCAATGAGCAGTTCTTC; CDR3aa: CASSPWTGNEQFF; d_gene: -; abundance: -; j_gene: TRBJ2-1; v_gene: TRBV19
CDR3nt: TGTGCCAGCAGGCCTCGGGGGAGCACCTACGAGCAGTACTTC; CDR3aa: CASRPRGSTYEQYF; d_gene: -; abundance: once; j_gene: TRBJ2-7; v_gene: TRBV13
CDR3nt: TGTGCCACCAGCAGACTATATAGCGGGACTAGCACAGATACGCAGTATTTT; CDR3aa: CATSRLYSGTSTDTQYF; d_gene: TRBD2; abundance: -; j_gene: TRBJ2-3; v_gene: TRBV15
CDR3nt: TGTGCCACCAGCAGAGAAGCGGGGGGGCCCGGGGAGCTGTTTTTT; CDR3aa: CATSREAGGPGELFF; d_gene: TRBD2; abundance: once; j_gene: TRBJ2-2; v_gene: TRBV15
CDR3nt: TGTGCCAGCAGCTTAGTTGGTCGCGCGAGTCCCTACAATGAGCAGTTCTTC; CDR3aa: CASSLVGRASPYNEQFF; d_gene: -; abundance: -; j_gene: TRBJ2-1; v_gene: TRBV7-6
CDR3nt: TGTGCCAGCAGCCTCAAAGACGGGACAGGGGGTATAGAGCAGTACTTC; CDR3aa: CASSLKDGTGGIEQYF; d_gene: TRBD1; abundance: -; j_gene: TRBJ2-7; v_gene: TRBV7-6
CDR3nt: TGTGCCAGCGCGGAAAGTAGCTCCTACAATGAGCAGTTCTTC; CDR3aa: CASAESSSYNEQFF; d_gene: -; abundance: -; j_gene: TRBJ2-1; v_gene: TRBV6-5
CDR3nt: TGTGCCAGCAGCCGGGTTGGTAGGGTTCAGTTCTTC; CDR3aa: CASSRVGRVQFF; d_gene: -; abundance: few; j_gene: TRBJ2-1; v_gene: TRBV11-2
CDR3nt: TGTGCCAGTAGCGCGTTTAAATATGGCTACACCTTC; CDR3aa: CASSAFKYGYTF; d_gene: -; abundance: -; j_gene: TRBJ1-2; v_gene: TRBV19
CDR3nt: TGTGCCAGTCGGATGGGCGTCCAAGATACGCAGTATTTT; CDR3aa: CASRMGVQDTQYF; d_gene: -; abundance: -; j_gene: TRBJ2-3; v_gene: TRBV19
CDR3nt: TGTGCCAGCATCCAGGGGGCTATGAACACTGAAGCTTTCTTT; CDR3aa: CASIQGAMNTEAFF; d_gene: TRBD1; abundance: few; j_gene: TRBJ1-1; v_gene: TRBV7-8
CDR3nt: TGTGCCAGCAGTGAAAGGGGGACTAGCGGGAGGCAAACTTCAGGCGAGCAGTTCTTC; CDR3aa: CASSERGTSGRQTSGEQFF; d_gene: TRBD2; abundance: few; j_gene: TRBJ2-1; v_gene: TRBV2
CDR3nt: TGCGCCAGCAGCCAGTTTAGCGGGGGGGCCCCTGAGCAGTTCTTC; CDR3aa: CASSQFSGGAPEQFF; d_gene: TRBD2; abundance: -; j_gene: TRBJ2-1; v_gene: TRBV4-3
CDR3nt: TGCGCCAGCAGCCAAGATGGGGCTACCTTCGTCTCTGGAAACACCATATATTTT; CDR3aa: CASSQDGATFVSGNTIYF; d_gene: -; abundance: few; j_gene: TRBJ1-3; v_gene: TRBV4-1
CDR3nt: TGCAGCGTTGGTGATGGCTACACCTTC; CDR3aa: CSVGDGYTF; d_gene: -; abundance: -; j_gene: TRBJ1-2; v_gene: TRBV29-1
CDR3nt: TGTGCCAGCGGGAGCGTCTCCTACGAGCAGTACTTC; CDR3aa: CASGSVSYEQYF; d_gene: -; abundance: -; j_gene: TRBJ2-7; v_gene: TRBV2
CDR3nt: TGTGCCAGCAGCCTACTACAGACCGGGTTACCGAACACCGGGGAGCTGTTTTTT; CDR3aa: CASSLLQTGLPNTGELFF; d_gene: -; abundance: -; j_gene: TRBJ2-2; v_gene: TRBV11-2
CDR3nt: TGCGCCAGCAGCCAAGATTCGAGTTCGCGCCCGCGGGGGGGCGTCGATGAGCAGTTCTTC; CDR3aa: CASSQDSSSRPRGGVDEQFF; d_gene: TRBD2; abundance: -; j_gene: TRBJ2-1; v_gene: TRBV4-1
CDR3nt: TGTGCCAGCAGCTTGGCGACGGACGGGCCTTACAATGAGCAGTTCTTC; CDR3aa: CASSLATDGPYNEQFF; d_gene: -; abundance: -; j_gene: TRBJ2-1; v_gene: TRBV5-4
CDR3nt: TGTGCCAGCAGCCCTACTAGCGGGAGGGCGTCGGAGCAGTTCTTC; CDR3aa: CASSPTSGRASEQFF; d_gene: TRBD2; abundance: once; j_gene: TRBJ2-1; v_gene: TRBV7-2
CDR3nt: TGTGCCAGCACCTTAGGGGATTCGGGAAACACCATATATTTT; CDR3aa: CASTLGDSGNTIYF; d_gene: -; abundance: -; j_gene: TRBJ1-3; v_gene: TRBV7-9
CDR3nt: TGCGCCAGCAGCCAAGATCCCTACAGGGCTCCCACTGAAGCTTTCTTT; CDR3aa: CASSQDPYRAPTEAFF; d_gene: -; abundance: once; j_gene: TRBJ1-1; v_gene: TRBV4-3
CDR3nt: TGTGCCAGCAGGGTCCCCCCTCAGACGACTAGCGGAGCCAAACCCAACACCGGGGAGCTGTTTTTT; CDR3aa: CASRVPPQTTSGAKPNTGELFF; d_gene: TRBD2; abundance: -; j_gene: TRBJ2-2; v_gene: TRBV28
CDR3nt: TGTGCCAGCACCTACGCCTACGGGACAATCGAGCAGTACTTC; CDR3aa: CASTYAYGTIEQYF; d_gene: -; abundance: -; j_gene: TRBJ2-7; v_gene: TRBV28
CDR3nt: TGTGCCAGCAGTGAAGTTTTCAGGAGTGAAGCTTTCTTT; CDR3aa: CASSEVFRSEAFF; d_gene: -; abundance: -; j_gene: TRBJ1-1; v_gene: TRBV6-1
CDR3nt: TGTGCCAGTAGTATAGCCCTGTCACGACAGCGTGGAAACACCATATATTTT; CDR3aa: CASSIALSRQRGNTIYF; d_gene: -; abundance: -; j_gene: TRBJ1-3; v_gene: TRBV19
CDR3nt: TGTGCCAGCAGCCCGCCTAGCGGGAGTTCCTACAATGAGCAGTTCTTC; CDR3aa: CASSPPSGSSYNEQFF; d_gene: TRBD2; abundance: -; j_gene: TRBJ2-1; v_gene: TRBV7-9